The next 32 T cell receptor beta chains were all read from a single sample in a study of T cell clonality in common variable immunodeficiency. Profiling relied on immunoSEQ multiplex PCR, and the TCRdb table lists in-frame clones only, not all of them. The sample was found to contain around 57,000 clones, and every one recurs. The source material was peripheral blood mononuclear cells. The receptors were sampled from a person aged 18 to 75 in good health.

This clone was detected many times. The CDR3 end lies 3 residues beyond the end of the read and is filled in from the germline J gene. The V gene is TRBV20-1, the J gene TRBJ2-1, with TRBD2 matching 8 bases. The germline CDR1 and CDR2 sequences are DFQATT and SNEGSKA (reference sequence). The ends lost 6 bases at V and 8 bases at J; junction bases unmatched: 18. This CDR3 has 16 residues. CDR3 sequence reads: CSAVSGTDTTYDEQFF. Partial CDR3 DNA: TGCAGTGCGGTTAGCGGGACCGATACTACTTACGATGAG.

There are many counts of this clone. The read is 3 residues too short to cover the CDR3 end, so that end is filled in from the germline J gene. V and J are TRBV20-1 and TRBJ1-2, with a weak D call TRBD1 (6 bases). Between the trimmed V and J ends, which lost 5 bases and 7 bases, there was a span of 20 bases. The CDR3 sequence is 14 residues long. Germline CDR1 is DFQATT and CDR2 is SNEGSKA (reference sequence). The CDR3 region is CSAGPGGRDFGYTF. CDR3 bases read: TGCAGTGCTGGTCCGGGGGGCCGGGATTTTGGC.

In this sample, this clone turned up many times. The read halts 3 residues ahead of the CDR3 end, with the missing end drawn from the germline J gene. This chain links TRBV30 with TRBJ1-1; 11 bases fit TRBD1. There are 19 residues in the CDR3. Losses at the gene ends were 3 bases for V and 4 bases for J; bases not matched to a gene: 19. From germline, CDR1 is GTSNPN and CDR2 SVGIG (reference sequence). The sequenced CDR3 bases are TGTGCCTGGAGCCCCTGGCTTGGTTTCCGGGACAGGGGGGTCACTGAA. Translation: CAWSPWLGFRDRGVTE. The whole CDR3 reads CAWSPWLGFRDRGVTEAFF.

Many counts were recorded for this clone. The read falls 3 residues short of the CDR3 end, and the missing part is taken from the germline J gene. The rearrangement joins TRBV20-1 to TRBJ2-1; D perhaps matches TRBD2 (8 bases). Germline CDR1 is DFQATT and CDR2 is SNEGSKA (reference sequence). The CDR3 runs 15 residues. V lost 5 bases and J lost 3, with 17 bases in between. Partial CDR3 DNA: TGCAGTGCTGGCGGGGGGACAGCCAACTACAATGAG. Residues: CSAGGGTANYNE. The full CDR3 protein reads CSAGGGTANYNEQFF.

This clone was counted at least ten times. The read stops 3 residues short of the end of the CDR3; the missing end is completed from the germline J gene. V usage is TRBV5-1 and J usage is TRBJ2-2, with D possibly matching TRBD1 (6 bases). Trimming stripped 7 bases from V and 1 base from J, with 20 bases between. The CDR3 spans 17 residues. The germline V gene encodes CDR1 SGHRS and CDR2 YFSETQ. This chain's CDR3 is CASVGQGRRGNTGELFF. The CDR3 DNA, read in part, is TGCGCCAGCGTCGGACAAGGACGCAGGGGGAACACCGGGGAG.

Notes on this clone: Read data end 3 residues before the CDR3 end; the end is taken from the germline J gene. The sample contains more than one DNA sequence encoding this CDR3. V and J are TRBV19 and TRBJ2-1; D is unresolved. CDR1 and CDR2 from the germline V gene are LNHDA and SQIVND (reference sequence). V was pared by 1 base and J by 3 bases, with 10 bases between. This CDR3 region has 15 residues. The CDR3 bases that were read are TGTGCCAGTAGTATAGGACTTGACTTCTACAATGAG. Its translation is CASSIGLDFYNE. The entire CDR3 is CASSIGLDFYNEQFF.

In its sample, this clone was seen many times. The read gets to within 3 residues of the CDR3 end, and the germline J gene fills in the rest. The chain couples TRBV5-1 to TRBJ2-1, with TRBD1 identical over 8 bases. The CDR3 is 14 residues long. The J segment lost 5 bases and the V segment lost 2 bases, leaving 3 bases of the junction unmatched. From germline, CDR1 is SGHRS and CDR2 YFSETQ. The covered CDR3 bases are TGCGCCAGCAGCTTACAGGGGGAGGACAATGAG. Protein sequence: CASSLQGEDNE. The whole CDR3 reads CASSLQGEDNEQFF.

This clone came up many times. The sequence runs out 3 residues before the end of the CDR3; the remainder is reconstructed from the germline J gene. The chain is built from TRBV19 and TRBJ2-3; 10 nucleotides match TRBD2. J was trimmed by 5 bases and V by 7 bases; bases with no gene match: 15. CDR1 and CDR2 from the germline V gene are LNHDA and SQIVND (reference sequence). The CDR3 is made up of 17 amino acids. The CDR3 region is CASTPGASGRFVDTQYF. The covered CDR3 bases are TGTGCCAGTACCCCAGGGGCTAGCGGGAGATTTGTAGATACG. Supplemented by reference TRBV19 and TRBJ2-3, the full variable domain reads DGGITQSPKYLFRKEGQNVTLSCEQNLNHDAMYWYRQDPGQGLRLIYYSQIVNDFQKGDIAEGYSVSREKKESFPLTVTSAQKNPTAFYLCASTPGASGRFVDTQYFGPGTRLTVL.

This clone was seen at least ten times. The read terminates 3 residues ahead of where the CDR3 ends, so the germline J gene completes it. V usage is TRBV19 and J usage is TRBJ2-7, with TRBD2 matching 9 bases. The CDR3 is 13 residues long. Germline CDR1 reads LNHDA; CDR2 reads SQIVND (reference sequence). The V gene end was trimmed by 7 bases and the J gene end by 6 bases; junction bases not matched to a gene: 7. This CDR3 reads CASNKREASEQYF. The CDR3 bases that were read are TGTGCCAGTAATAAGCGGGAGGCGTCCGAG.

A remark on this clone: The CDR3 extends 3 residues past the end of the read, so its final part is completed from the germline J gene. The rearrangement links TRBV5-1 to TRBJ2-1, with 11 bases lining up with TRBD2. The CDR3 extends over 15 amino acids. The V segment lost 4 bases and the J segment 7 bases; nucleotides outside the gene matches: 7. Germline CDR1 and CDR2: SGHRS and YFSETQ. The CDR3 here is CASSTGLAGGNEQFF. The sequenced part of the CDR3 DNA is TGCGCCAGCAGCACAGGACTAGCGGGTGGGAATGAG.

This clone was seen repeatedly, ten times or more. The DNA ends 3 residues before the CDR3 does, and the rest of the CDR3 is filled in from the germline J gene. The chain carries TRBV20-1 and TRBJ1-5; TRBD1 matches 9 bases. This CDR3 has 13 residues. Looked up from germline, CDR1 is DFQATT and CDR2 is SNEGSKA (reference sequence). V trimming: 6 bases; J trimming: 4 bases; junction bases outside the gene matches: 4. CDR3: CSASGTGNQPQHF. CDR3 DNA, as far as it was read: TGCAGTGCGTCCGGGACAGGGAATCAGCCC.

This clone appeared many times. The read falls 3 residues short of the CDR3 end, and the missing part is taken from the germline J gene. This chain joins TRBV7-3 and TRBJ2-1, with 11 bases that match TRBD1. The V and J ends lost 5 bases and 4 bases, in that order; junction bases with no gene match: 4. Germline V gives CDR1 SGHTA, CDR2 FQGTGA. CDR3 length: 15 residues. CDR3 DNA (partial): TGTGCCAGCAGCGCTGGACAGGGGGCTTACAATGAG. Its protein is CASSAGQGAYNE. The whole CDR3 protein is CASSAGQGAYNEQFF.

The sample holds many counts of this clone. This CDR3 reads CSASGTGEEKLFF. The part of the CDR3 DNA that was read is TGCAGTGCTTCCGGGACAGGGGAAGAAAAA. The chain has TRBV20-1 and TRBJ1-4; 10 nucleotides match TRBD1. The read stops 3 residues short of the end of the CDR3; the missing end is completed from the germline J gene. Germline V gene data show CDR1 as DFQATT and CDR2 as SNEGSKA (reference sequence). The CDR3 consists of 13 residues. V dropped 5 bases and J dropped 8; count of bases not matched to a gene: 5.

This clone occurred many times. The read ends 3 residues early relative to the CDR3; the germline J gene fills the gap. The genes are TRBV5-1 and TRBJ2-2, with 7 bases that match TRBD2. CDR3 size: 14 residues. From germline, CDR1 is SGHRS and CDR2 YFSETQ. V trimming: 7 bases; J trimming: 6 bases; junction bases outside the gene matches: 9. The sequenced part of the CDR3 DNA is TGCGCCAGCTCGCGGGGGACGATGGCCGGGGAG. It translates to CASSRGTMAGE. In full, the CDR3 is CASSRGTMAGELFF.

Sample share makes this clone medium-sized. The CDR3 is cut off 3 residues early in the read; its end comes from the germline J gene. The J gene is TRBJ2-1, the V gene TRBV6-2 or TRBV6-3; 8 nucleotides line up with TRBD2. The CDR3 is 14 residues long. Per the germline V gene, CDR1 is MNHEY and CDR2 is SVGEGT. J was trimmed by 0 bases and V by 5 bases; bases with no gene match: 0. The CDR3 sequence is CASSTSGSYNEQFF. CDR3 DNA, as far as it was read: TGTGCCAGCAGTACTAGCGGCTCCTACAATGAG.

This clone was seen a handful of times. The CDR3 DNA, read in part, is TGTGCCAGTGAACGAAGGACTTCCCTACCCTACGAG. The encoded protein is CASERRTSLPYE. The whole CDR3 region reads CASERRTSLPYEQYF. The chain couples TRBV11-3 to TRBJ2-7; TRBD2 might be the D (5 bases). The read ends 3 residues before the CDR3 terminus; that terminus is restored from the germline J gene. Germline V gene lookup returns CDR1 SGHNT and CDR2 YENEEA. CDR3 length: 15 amino acids. Deletions cut 9 bases from V and 2 bases from J, with 20 bases between. Looking up the rest from reference TRBV11-3 and TRBJ2-7 gives the full variable domain: EAGVVQSPRYKIIEKKQPVAFWCNPISGHNTLYWYLQNLGQGPELLIRYENEEAVDDSQLPKDRFSAERLKGVDSTLKIQPAELGDSAVYLCASERRTSLPYEQYFGPGTRLTVT.

This clone was seen at least ten times. The read ends 3 residues shy of where the CDR3 ends; the end is completed using the germline J gene. The chain employs TRBV30 and TRBJ2-7, with 9 nucleotides matching TRBD1. The V segment lost 3 bases and the J segment 2 bases; nucleotides outside the gene matches: 2. The CDR3 extends over 13 amino acids. Germline assignment: CDR1 GTSNPN and CDR2 SVGIG (reference sequence). Here the CDR3 reads CAWRGTGTYEQYF. The part of the CDR3 DNA that was read is TGTGCCTGGAGAGGGACAGGGACCTACGAG.

This clone was observed at least ten times. From the germline J gene comes the end of the CDR3, since the read stops 3 residues before it. The V call is TRBV7-9, the J call TRBJ1-4; D remains ambiguous. This CDR3 region has 13 residues. CDR1 is SEHNR, CDR2 FQNEAQ, per germline (reference sequence). V shed 5 bases and J shed 8 bases, with 12 bases lying between them. The CDR3 is CASSRDTREKLFF. The sequenced part of the CDR3 DNA is TGTGCCAGCAGCCGCGACACAAGGGAAAAA.

This clone has at least ten counts. Read sequence stops 3 residues before the CDR3 end, and the germline J gene provides the missing end. The rearrangement joins TRBV30 to TRBJ2-3; D possibly corresponds to TRBD2 (5 bases). Germline CDR1 is GTSNPN and CDR2 is SVGIG (reference sequence). The length of the CDR3 is 14 residues. With 0 bases removed from V and 4 bases from J, the gap between germline ends came to 11 bases. The CDR3 loop is CAWSVQADPDTQYF. CDR3 DNA (partial): TGTGCCTGGAGTGTACAAGCGGACCCAGATACG.

This clone has ten or more counts. Sequencing ends 3 residues short of the CDR3 end; the germline J gene provides the rest. The chain employs TRBV6-2 or TRBV6-3 and TRBJ2-1, with TRBD2 matching over 9 bases. This CDR3 is 16 amino acids long. CDR1 is MNHEY and CDR2 is SVGEGT in the germline V gene. V dropped 4 bases and J dropped 4; count of bases not matched to a gene: 8. This CDR3 reads CASSSRGLAGYNEQFF. The covered CDR3 bases are TGTGCCAGCAGTTCAAGGGGTCTAGCGGGGTACAATGAG.

In its sample, this clone was seen many times. The sequenced fragment ends 3 residues before the CDR3 boundary, so the rest is inferred from the germline J gene. The chain employs TRBV29-1 and TRBJ2-3; 11 nucleotides match TRBD1. After removal of 4 bases from V and 5 bases from J, the junction contained 5 bases not matched to a gene. The CDR3 length is 14 residues. CDR1 SQVTM and CDR2 ANQGSEA come from the germline V gene. The sequenced part of the CDR3 DNA is TGCAGCGTTGGGCTGGACAGGGGGCGAGATACG. Translated, it gives CSVGLDRGRDT. In full, the CDR3 reads CSVGLDRGRDTQYF.

This clone was seen ten or more times. Read coverage stops 3 residues before the CDR3 terminus; the germline J gene supplies the remainder. The rearrangement uses TRBV12-3 or TRBV12-4 and TRBJ1-1, with TRBD1 matching over 7 bases. The CDR3 runs 14 residues. Incomplete CDR3 DNA: TGTGCCAGCAGTCCGCGGACAGGAATTATGGTA. This gives the protein CASSPRTGIMV. The full CDR3 reads CASSPRTGIMVAFF.

This clone was recorded at least ten times. The observed sequence ends 3 residues before the CDR3 terminus, with the missing tail filled in from the germline J gene. The V gene is TRBV11-1, the J gene TRBJ2-7, with D unresolved. V was pared by 2 bases and J by 0 bases, with 2 bases between. The CDR3 totals 12 residues. Per germline, CDR1 SGHAT and CDR2 FQDESV (reference sequence). The part of the CDR3 DNA that was read is TGTGCCAGCAGCTTACTCTCCTACGAG. This sequence encodes CASSLLSYE. The full CDR3 sequence reads CASSLLSYEQYF. The whole variable domain, remainder taken from reference TRBV11-1 and TRBJ2-7, is EAEVAQSPRYKITEKSQAVAFWCDPISGHATLYWYRQILGQGPELLVQFQDESVVDDSQLPKDRFSAERLKGVDSTLKIQPAELGDSAMYLCASSLLSYEQYFGPGTRLTVT.

This clone has at least ten counts. With the read ending 3 residues before the CDR3 end, the germline J gene is used to fill in that end. The rearrangement uses TRBV28 and TRBJ2-7; tentatively, D is TRBD2 (6 bases). CDR1 MDHEN and CDR2 SYDVKM come from the germline V gene. V was cut by 6 bases and J by 1 base, with 16 bases left in between. This CDR3 region has 15 residues. CDR3 bases read: TGTGCCAGCAGCCGGAGGAGGGGAATTTCCTACGAG. Translating it yields CASSRRRGISYE. The CDR3 in full is CASSRRRGISYEQYF.

For this clone: The read falls 3 residues short of the CDR3 end, and the missing part is taken from the germline J gene. This chain links TRBV6-1 with TRBJ1-4; D may be TRBD1 (5 bases). CDR3 size: 14 residues. Germline assignment: CDR1 MNHNS and CDR2 SASEGT. CDR3 sequence: CASSERDGANVLFF. The sequenced CDR3 bases are TGTGCCAGCAGTGAGAGGGATGGGGCCAACGTA.

There are a few counts of this clone. Read data end 3 residues before the CDR3 end; the end is taken from the germline J gene. The gene calls are TRBV13 and TRBJ1-2, with TRBD1 matching over 7 bases. This CDR3 spans 14 amino acids. Germline CDR1 reads PRHDT; CDR2 reads FYEKMQ (reference sequence). V was pared by 0 bases and J by 3 bases, with 1 base of the junction left unmatched. The CDR3 region is CASSLGDRDYGYTF. Partial CDR3 DNA: TGTGCCAGCAGCTTAGGTGACAGGGACTATGGC.

In the case of this clone: The sequenced fragment ends 3 residues before the CDR3 boundary, so the rest is inferred from the germline J gene. The chain combines TRBV13 with TRBJ2-7, with 8 bases aligning to TRBD1. The CDR3 runs 14 residues. The J segment lost 2 bases and the V segment lost 5 bases, leaving 5 bases of the junction unmatched. Germline V gene sequence: CDR1 PRHDT, CDR2 FYEKMQ (reference sequence). CDR3 region: CASSLSRGPYEQYF. CDR3 DNA, as far as it was read: TGTGCCAGCAGCCTATCCAGGGGGCCCTACGAG.

This clone came up a few times. The observed sequence ends 3 residues before the CDR3 terminus, with the missing tail filled in from the germline J gene. V is TRBV29-1 and J is TRBJ2-3, with TRBD2 identical over 8 bases. Per germline, CDR1 SQVTM and CDR2 ANQGSEA. The CDR3 is 15 residues long. Unmatched junction bases numbered 11, after V lost 7 bases and J lost 2 bases. CDR3 sequence: CSAIGLAPNTDTQYF. The sequenced part of the CDR3 DNA is TGCAGCGCGATCGGACTAGCACCTAACACAGATACG.

The sample holds many counts of this clone. Read data end 3 residues before the CDR3 end; the end is taken from the germline J gene. The chain joins TRBV7-2 to TRBJ1-1; a weak D match, TRBD1 (6 bases). Germline CDR1 reads SGHTA; CDR2 reads FQGNSA. The V and J ends lost 2 bases and 1 base respectively, with 8 bases between them. CDR3 size: 14 residues. The CDR3 spells CASSLTGPNTEAFF. CDR3 DNA, as far as it was read: TGTGCCAGCAGCTTAACAGGGCCGAACACTGAA.

The table lists this clone with many counts. The read is 3 residues too short to cover the CDR3 end, so that end is filled in from the germline J gene. The V call is TRBV20-1, the J call TRBJ1-2; weak D call: TRBD1 (5 bases). This CDR3 spans 14 amino acids. Per germline, CDR1 DFQATT and CDR2 SNEGSKA (reference sequence). Between the trimmed V and J ends, which lost 1 base and 6 bases, there was a span of 15 bases. Incomplete CDR3 DNA: TGCAGTGCTAGAGGGGTCCCCCCGGGGGATGGC. It translates to CSARGVPPGDG. The full CDR3 sequence reads CSARGVPPGDGYTF.

This clone was seen repeatedly, ten times or more. Incomplete CDR3 DNA: TGCAGTGCTAGAAGCGGGCTAGCGGGAATCTCAGATACG. Its protein product is CSARSGLAGISDT. The full CDR3 protein reads CSARSGLAGISDTQYF. This rearrangement joins TRBV20-1 to TRBJ2-3; 9 nucleotides agree with TRBD2. The sequenced fragment ends 3 residues before the CDR3 boundary, so the rest is inferred from the germline J gene. Germline CDR1 and CDR2: DFQATT and SNEGSKA (reference sequence). V lost 2 bases and J lost 4; bases outside the gene matches: 10. This CDR3 comprises 16 residues.

This clone has a handful of counts. Coverage ceases 3 residues before the CDR3 finishes, and the germline J gene fills in the end. This rearrangement joins TRBV30 to TRBJ2-3; D possibly corresponds to TRBD2 (5 bases). Germline CDR1 and CDR2: GTSNPN and SVGIG (reference sequence). The CDR3 is made up of 15 amino acids. The CDR3 loop is CAWSPGRTVRQPQYF. CDR3 bases read: TGTGCCTGGAGTCCGGGGAGAACCGTCCGTCAGCCG.